This T cell receptor beta chain was found in a study of T cell repertoires in cytomegalovirus infection. TCRdb analysed the reads with MiXCR anew, one entry per CDR3 protein. Of about 700,000 distinct CDR3 sequences in the sample, approximately 33% were seen once. This clonotype was recorded a few times. The antigen is not known. CDR1 and CDR2 (germline): SGHVS, FNYEAQ. The CDR3 totals 14 residues. Trimming cost V 7 bases and J 5 bases, with 17 bases left between them. This clonotype was obtained from a human donor in good health (CMV status not recorded). Some clones in this sample may be carry-over from other donors' samples. V usage is TRBV7-6 and J usage is TRBJ1-1; possible D gene TRBD1, 5 bases. The specimen was cultured PBMCs, collected from culture after CMV antigen stimulation. CDR3 DNA sequence: TGTGCCAGCACTCCGACGGGGGGATGGACTGAAGCTTTCTTT. This gives the protein CASTPTGGWTEAFF.